The present TCR beta chain was sequenced within a study of CD8 T cells in ankylosing spondylitis. TCRdb ran MiXCR on the 5' RACE reads and lists one entry per CDR3 protein. The table has under 150,000 distinct CDR3 sequences, roughly 8.4% seen once. This clonotype was picked up many times. The source is a male donor with ankylosing spondylitis. Sequencing was carried out using synovial fluid, either unsorted or a sorted T cell fraction (not recorded which).

The CDR3 here is CASRSSNTGELFF. In nucleotides, the CDR3 is TGTGCCAGCAGATCCTCAAACACCGGGGAGCTGTTTTTT. This chain connects TRBV6-6 to TRBJ2-2; D remains unclear. V was trimmed by 6 bases and J by 2 bases, leaving 7 bases between them. CDR3 size: 13 residues. The germline V gene has CDR1 MNHNY and CDR2 SVGAGI (reference sequence).